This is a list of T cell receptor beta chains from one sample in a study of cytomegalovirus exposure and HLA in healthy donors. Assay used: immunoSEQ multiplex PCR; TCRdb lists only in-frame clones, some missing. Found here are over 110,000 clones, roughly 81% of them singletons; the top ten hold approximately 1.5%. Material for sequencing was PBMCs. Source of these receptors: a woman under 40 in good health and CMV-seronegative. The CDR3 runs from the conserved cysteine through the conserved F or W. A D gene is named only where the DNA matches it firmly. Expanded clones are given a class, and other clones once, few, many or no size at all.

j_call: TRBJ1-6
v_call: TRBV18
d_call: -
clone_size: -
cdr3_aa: CASSPPTQGPPALHF
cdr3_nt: TGTGCCAGCTCACCACCGACGCAGGGCCCACCGGCCCTCCACTTT

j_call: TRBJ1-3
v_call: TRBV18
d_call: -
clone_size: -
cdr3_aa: CASSPQGQRNTIYF
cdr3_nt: TGTGCCAGCTCACCACAGGGACAAAGAAACACCATATATTTT

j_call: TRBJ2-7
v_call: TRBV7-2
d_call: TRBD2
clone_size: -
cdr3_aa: CASSLDAGGSYEQYF
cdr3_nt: TGTGCCAGCAGCTTAGACGCGGGGGGCTCCTACGAGCAGTACTTC

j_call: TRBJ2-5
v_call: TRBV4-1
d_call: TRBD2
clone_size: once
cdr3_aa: CASSLGTSGGAEETQYF
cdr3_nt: TGCGCCAGCAGCCTAGGGACTAGCGGGGGGGCCGAGGAGACCCAGTACTTC

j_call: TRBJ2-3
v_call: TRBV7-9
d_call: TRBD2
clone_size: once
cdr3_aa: CASSSLLGGGADTQYF
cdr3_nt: TGTGCCAGCAGCTCACTCCTCGGGGGGGGTGCAGATACGCAGTATTTT

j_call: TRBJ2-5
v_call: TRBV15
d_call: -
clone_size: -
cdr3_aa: CATSRDGRETQYF
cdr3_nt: TGTGCCACCAGCAGAGATGGTCGGGAGACCCAGTACTTC

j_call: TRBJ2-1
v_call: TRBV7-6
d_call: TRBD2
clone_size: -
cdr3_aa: CASTTGLAGGNEQFF
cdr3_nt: TGTGCCAGCACCACCGGACTAGCGGGGGGGAATGAGCAGTTCTTC

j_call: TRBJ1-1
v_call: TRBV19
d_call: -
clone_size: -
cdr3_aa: CASSRRRQEMNTEAFF
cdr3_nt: TGTGCCAGTAGTAGACGTAGACAGGAGATGAACACTGAAGCTTTCTTT

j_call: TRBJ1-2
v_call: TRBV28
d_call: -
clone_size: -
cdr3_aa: CASRGAGANYGYTF
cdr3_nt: TGTGCCAGCAGGGGAGCGGGGGCTAACTATGGCTACACCTTC

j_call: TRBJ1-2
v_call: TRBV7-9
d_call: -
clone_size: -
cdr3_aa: CASSLRDRYGYTF
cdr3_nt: TGTGCCAGCAGCTTACGGGATCGCTATGGCTACACCTTC

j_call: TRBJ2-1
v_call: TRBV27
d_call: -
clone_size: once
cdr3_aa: CASSLKKGVANEQFF
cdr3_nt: TGTGCCAGCAGTTTAAAGAAGGGAGTTGCGAATGAGCAGTTCTTC

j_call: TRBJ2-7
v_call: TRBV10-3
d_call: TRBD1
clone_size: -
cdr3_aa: CAIGRPPGTGSYEQYF
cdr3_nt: TGTGCCATCGGCAGACCGCCGGGGACAGGGTCCTACGAGCAGTACTTC

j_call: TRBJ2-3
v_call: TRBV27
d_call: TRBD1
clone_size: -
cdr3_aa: CASSGQGATDTQYF
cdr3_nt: TGTGCCAGCAGTGGGCAGGGGGCTACAGATACGCAGTATTTT

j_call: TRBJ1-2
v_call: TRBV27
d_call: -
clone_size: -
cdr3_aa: CASSLSSTGNYGYTF
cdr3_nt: TGTGCCAGCAGTTTATCTTCGACAGGAAACTATGGCTACACCTTC

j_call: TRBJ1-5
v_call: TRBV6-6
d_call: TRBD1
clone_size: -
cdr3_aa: CASSSGTGSNQPQHF
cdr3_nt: TGTGCCAGCAGTTCTGGGACAGGGAGCAATCAGCCCCAGCATTTT

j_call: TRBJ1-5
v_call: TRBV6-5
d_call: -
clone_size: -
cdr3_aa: CASRIGENQPQHF
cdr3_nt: TGTGCCAGCAGGATTGGGGAGAATCAGCCCCAGCATTTT

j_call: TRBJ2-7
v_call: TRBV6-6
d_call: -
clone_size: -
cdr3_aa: CASSRKTGPYEQYF
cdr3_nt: TGTGCCAGCAGTCGGAAGACAGGCCCCTACGAGCAGTACTTC

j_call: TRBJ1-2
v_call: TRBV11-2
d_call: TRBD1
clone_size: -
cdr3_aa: CASSLDGDRTINYGYTF
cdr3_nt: TGTGCCAGCAGCTTAGATGGGGACAGAACCATAAACTATGGCTACACCTTC

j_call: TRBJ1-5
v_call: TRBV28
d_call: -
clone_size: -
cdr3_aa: CASSSPTGFQPQHF
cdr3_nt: TGTGCCAGCAGTTCGCCAACAGGGTTTCAGCCCCAGCATTTT

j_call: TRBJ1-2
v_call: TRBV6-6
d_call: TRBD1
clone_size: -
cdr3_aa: CASSYTTGAGYTF
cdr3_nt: TGTGCCAGCAGTTACACGACAGGGGCCGGCTACACCTTC

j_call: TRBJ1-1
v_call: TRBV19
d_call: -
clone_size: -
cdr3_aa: CASSWREGGTEAFF
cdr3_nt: TGTGCCAGTAGTTGGAGGGAAGGAGGCACTGAAGCTTTCTTT

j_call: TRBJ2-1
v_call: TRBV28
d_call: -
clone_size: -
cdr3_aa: CASSLLYSEQTSSYNEQFF
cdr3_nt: TGTGCCAGCAGTTTACTCTATTCTGAACAGACGAGCTCCTACAATGAGCAGTTCTTC

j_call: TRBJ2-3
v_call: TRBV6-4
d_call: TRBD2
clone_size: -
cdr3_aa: CASSQLAGGSDTQYF
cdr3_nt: TGTGCCAGCAGTCAACTAGCGGGAGGGTCAGATACGCAGTATTTT

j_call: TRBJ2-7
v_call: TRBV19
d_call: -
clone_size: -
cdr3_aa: CASSIAKAGVKRGSSYEQYF
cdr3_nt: TGTGCCAGTAGTATCGCTAAGGCAGGGGTAAAGAGAGGGAGTTCCTACGAGCAGTACTTC

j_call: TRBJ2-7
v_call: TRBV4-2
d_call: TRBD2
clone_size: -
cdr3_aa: CASSRQTGTNSYEQYF
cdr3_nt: TGTGCCAGCAGCCGGCAGACCGGGACTAACTCCTACGAGCAGTACTTC

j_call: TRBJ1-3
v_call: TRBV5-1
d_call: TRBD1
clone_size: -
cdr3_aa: CASSPTGTASGNTIYF
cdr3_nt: TGCGCCAGCAGCCCGACCGGGACAGCCTCTGGAAACACCATATATTTT

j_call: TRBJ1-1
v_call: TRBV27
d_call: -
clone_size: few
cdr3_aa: CASSFDRGSEAFF
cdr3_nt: TGTGCCAGCAGTTTCGATAGGGGCAGTGAAGCTTTCTTT

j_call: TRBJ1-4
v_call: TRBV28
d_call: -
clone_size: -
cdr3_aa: CASSSQGNEKLFF
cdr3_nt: TGTGCCAGCAGTAGTCAGGGGAATGAAAAACTGTTTTTT

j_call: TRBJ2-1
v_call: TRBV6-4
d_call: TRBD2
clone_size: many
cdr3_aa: CASSDTSGGANEQFF
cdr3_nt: TGTGCCAGCAGTGACACTAGCGGGGGGGCCAATGAGCAGTTCTTC

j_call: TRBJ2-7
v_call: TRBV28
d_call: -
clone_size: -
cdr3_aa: CASSLGQFSYEQYF
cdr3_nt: TGTGCCAGCAGTTTGGGACAATTCTCCTACGAGCAGTACTTC

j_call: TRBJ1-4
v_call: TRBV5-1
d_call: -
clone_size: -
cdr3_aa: CASSYTGKNEKLFF
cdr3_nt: TGCGCCAGCAGCTATACGGGGAAAAATGAAAAACTGTTTTTT

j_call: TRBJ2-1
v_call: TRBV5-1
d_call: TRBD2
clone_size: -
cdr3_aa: CASSLDRGSGDGRNNEQFF
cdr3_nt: TGCGCCAGCAGCCTCGATCGGGGTAGCGGGGACGGGCGAAACAATGAGCAGTTCTTC

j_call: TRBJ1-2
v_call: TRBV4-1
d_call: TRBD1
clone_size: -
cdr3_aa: CASSQDRTGGGGYTF
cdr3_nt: TGCGCCAGCAGCCAAGATCGCACAGGGGGCGGTGGCTACACCTTC

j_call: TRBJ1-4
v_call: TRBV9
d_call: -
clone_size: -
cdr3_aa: CASSEGGGTNEKLFF
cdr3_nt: TGTGCCAGCAGCGAGGGCGGGGGCACTAATGAAAAACTGTTTTTT

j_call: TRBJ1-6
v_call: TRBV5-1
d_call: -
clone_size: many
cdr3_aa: CASSLDSYSPLHF
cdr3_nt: TGCGCCAGCAGCTTGGACTCATATTCACCCCTCCACTTT

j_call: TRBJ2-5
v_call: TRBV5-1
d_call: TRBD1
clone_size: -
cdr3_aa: CASSLGTVQETQYF
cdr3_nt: TGCGCCAGCAGCCTCGGGACAGTTCAAGAGACCCAGTACTTC

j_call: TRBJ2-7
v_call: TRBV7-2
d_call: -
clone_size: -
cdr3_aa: CASAESGDEQYF
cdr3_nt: TGTGCCAGCGCTGAGTCGGGGGACGAGCAGTACTTC

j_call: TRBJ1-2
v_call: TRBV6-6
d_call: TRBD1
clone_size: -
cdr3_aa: CASSSTLDRAGYGYTF
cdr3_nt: TGTGCCAGCAGTTCGACCTTGGACAGGGCGGGCTATGGCTACACCTTC

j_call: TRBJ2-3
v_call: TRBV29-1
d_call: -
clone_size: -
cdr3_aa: CSVERERGSYTQYF
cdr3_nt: TGCAGCGTTGAGAGGGAACGGGGATCGTATACGCAGTATTTT

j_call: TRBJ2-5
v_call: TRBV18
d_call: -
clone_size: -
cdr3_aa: CASSPPRGGSETQYF
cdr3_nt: TGTGCCAGCTCACCACCCCGCGGAGGCTCCGAGACCCAGTACTTC

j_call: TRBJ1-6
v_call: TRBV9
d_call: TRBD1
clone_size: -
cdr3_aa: CASSGTGGGRNNSPLHF
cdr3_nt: TGTGCCAGCAGCGGGACAGGGGGCGGCCGGAATAATTCACCCCTCCACTTT

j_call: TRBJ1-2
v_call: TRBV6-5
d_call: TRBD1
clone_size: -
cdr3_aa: CASSYVGGGLSGYTF
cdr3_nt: TGTGCCAGCAGTTACGTAGGAGGGGGCTTGAGTGGCTACACCTTC

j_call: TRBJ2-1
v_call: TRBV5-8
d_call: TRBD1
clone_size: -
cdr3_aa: CASSFDRGAYNEQFF
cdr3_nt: TGTGCCAGCAGCTTCGACAGGGGAGCTTACAATGAGCAGTTCTTC

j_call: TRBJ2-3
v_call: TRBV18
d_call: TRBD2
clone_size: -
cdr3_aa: CASSQGLAGGSTDTQYF
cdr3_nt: TGTGCCAGCTCACAAGGACTAGCGGGGGGGAGCACAGATACGCAGTATTTT

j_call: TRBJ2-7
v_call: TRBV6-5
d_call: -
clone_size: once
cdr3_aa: CASTYRGSGEQYF
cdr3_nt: TGTGCCAGCACCTACCGGGGAAGTGGGGAGCAGTACTTC

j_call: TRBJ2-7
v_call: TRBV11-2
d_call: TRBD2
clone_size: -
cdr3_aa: CASSGTSGSYEQYF
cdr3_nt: TGTGCCAGCAGCGGGACTAGCGGCTCCTACGAGCAGTACTTC

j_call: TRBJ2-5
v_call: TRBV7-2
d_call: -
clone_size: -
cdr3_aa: CASSPQRETQYF
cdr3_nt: TGTGCCAGCAGCCCCCAGAGGGAGACCCAGTACTTC

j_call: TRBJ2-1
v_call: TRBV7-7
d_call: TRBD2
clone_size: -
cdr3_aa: CASSIGTSANEQFF
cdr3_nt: TGTGCTAGCAGCATAGGGACTAGCGCTAATGAGCAGTTCTTC

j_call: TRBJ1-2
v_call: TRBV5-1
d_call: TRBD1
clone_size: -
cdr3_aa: CASSPPGTGSNYGYTF
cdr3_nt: TGCGCCAGCAGCCCACCCGGGACAGGTTCTAACTATGGCTACACCTTC

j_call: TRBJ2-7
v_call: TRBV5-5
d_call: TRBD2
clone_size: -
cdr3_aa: CASSLAASGGWDEQYF
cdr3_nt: TGTGCCAGCAGCTTGGCGGCTAGCGGGGGGTGGGACGAGCAGTACTTC

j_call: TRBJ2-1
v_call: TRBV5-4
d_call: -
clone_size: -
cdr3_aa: CASSLGGSSYNEQFF
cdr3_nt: TGTGCCAGCAGCTTGGGTGGGAGCTCCTACAATGAGCAGTTCTTC